This T cell receptor beta chain was identified during a study of blood T cell repertoires in COVID-19. Libraries were prepared by immunoSEQ multiplex PCR; TCRdb keeps only in-frame clonotypes and omits some of them. The sample has 37,000 or so clones; 85% to 90% are singletons. CDR1 is SGHKS, CDR2 YYEKEE, per germline (reference sequence). V lost 2 bases and J lost 7, with 12 bases in between. The CDR3 spans 13 residues. The material sequenced was peripheral blood. J is TRBJ1-1 and V is TRBV5-5; D gene unclear. The TCR was taken from a man in his sixties or seventies with acute or convalescent COVID-19. DNA for the CDR3: TGTGCCAGCAGCTTCCCTGCTATTGGTGAAGCTTTCTTT. Translated, it gives CASSFPAIGEAFF.